These T cell receptor beta chains were read from a single sample in a study of cytomegalovirus exposure and HLA in healthy donors. Measured with immunoSEQ multiplex PCR; TCRdb has only the in-frame clones, and not every one. The sample has 120,000 to 150,000 clones, 82% seen once. The sequenced material came from PBMCs. The source of these receptors is a man aged 18-30 years in good health and CMV-seropositive. Each CDR3 is given with its conserved first and last residue. Fields, in order: J gene, clone size, V gene, D gene, CDR3 protein, CDR3 DNA. D genes are given only for firm matches. Clone size, where shown, is once, few, many, or a class for clones that have expanded.

TRBJ2-2	NA	TRBV5-1	NA	CASRPTGTSYTGELFF	TGCGCCAGCAGACCGACCGGGACTTCCTACACCGGGGAGCTGTTTTTT
TRBJ1-5	NA	TRBV9	NA	CASSGANQPQHF	TGTGCCAGCAGCGGGGCAAATCAGCCCCAGCATTTT
TRBJ2-1	NA	TRBV7-2	TRBD1	CASSRTGVDEQFF	TGTGCCAGCAGTCGTACAGGGGTTGATGAGCAGTTCTTC
TRBJ2-2	once	TRBV9	TRBD1	CASSVEGQGTGELFF	TGTGCCAGCAGCGTAGAAGGACAGGGCACCGGGGAGCTGTTTTTT
TRBJ2-1	NA	TRBV5-1	TRBD2	CASSLLAGGFTYNEQFF	TGCGCCAGCAGCTTACTAGCGGGAGGGTTCACCTACAATGAGCAGTTCTTC
TRBJ2-1	few	TRBV4-1	NA	CASSQGVAEPYNEQFF	TGCGCCAGCAGCCAAGGGGTCGCGGAACCATACAATGAGCAGTTCTTC
TRBJ2-5	NA	TRBV19	NA	CASSTSSGGGETQYF	TGTGCCAGTAGTACCTCTAGCGGAGGGGGAGAGACCCAGTACTTC
TRBJ1-1	NA	TRBV7-9	NA	CASSLVGSTEAFF	TGTGCCAGCAGCTTAGTGGGCAGTACTGAAGCTTTCTTT
TRBJ1-2	NA	TRBV2	NA	CASSEAGAVNYGYTF	TGTGCCAGCAGTGAAGCGGGGGCAGTTAACTATGGCTACACCTTC
TRBJ2-6	NA	TRBV29-1	TRBD1	CSVPLTGSSGANVLTF	TGCAGCGTTCCGCTGACAGGGTCCTCTGGGGCCAACGTCCTGACTTTC
TRBJ2-7	NA	TRBV4-2	TRBD2	CASSQASGAYEQYF	TGTGCCAGCAGCCAAGCTAGCGGGGCCTACGAGCAGTACTTC
TRBJ2-1	NA	TRBV29-1	NA	CSVEGLGKSITPPGGTAYNEQFF	TGCAGCGTTGAGGGGCTTGGCAAATCGATAACCCCGCCAGGAGGGACAGCATACAATGAGCAGTTCTTC
TRBJ1-2	few	TRBV5-1	NA	CASSSSFSGYGYTF	TGCGCCAGCAGCTCATCCTTTTCGGGCTATGGCTACACCTTC